These 9 T cell receptor beta chains were all obtained from the same sample, sequenced in a study of vaccination effects on CD4 cells after COVID-19 (dated by TCRdb to between 2021 and 2022). In the ViraFEST assay, PBMC were stimulated with viral peptide pools, and antigen-specific CD4+ T cell clonotypes were then identified by expansion using TCR sequencing. After 10 to 11 days of culture, CD4+ T cells were isolated with the EasySep CD4+ T cell isolation kit. Healthy vaccine recipients had no prior SARS-CoV-2 infection, confirmed by negative nucleocapsid antibodies before and after vaccination. These TCRs' antigens remain unknown. The receptor library was made with the immunoSEQ multiplex PCR assay. TCRdb mirrors the immuneACCESS table, restricted to in-frame sequences. Some clones are absent from its copies; in checked studies, under half trace to an unresolved V gene, and the reason for the others is unknown. The sample contains 40,000 to 50,000 clones, over 75% of them found a single time. Together, the top ten hold 2.9% of the sample.

The specimen was CD4+ T cells from PBMCs cultured with HCoV-NL63 spike peptides, collected before COVID-19 vaccination. Sample cell subset or site, as interpreted from the label and publication: HCoV-NL63 spike overlapping peptide pool stimulation. The source is a human donor who received a COVID-19 vaccine.

The rearrangement joins TRBV29-1 to TRBJ1-1; 9 positions match TRBD1. The CDR3 consists of 15 residues. V was clipped by 7 bases and J by 1 base; unmatched bases: 10. CDR1 and CDR2 from the germline V gene are SQVTM and ANQGSEA. The CDR3 sequence: CSAVKQGATNTEAFF. The CDR3 nucleotides are TGCAGCGCCGTAAAACAGGGGGCTACGAACACTGAAGCTTTCTTT. Looking up the rest from reference TRBV29-1 and TRBJ1-1 gives the full variable domain: SAVISQKPSRDICQRGTSLTIQCQVDSQVTMMFWYRQQPGQSLTLIATANQGSEATYESGFVIDKFPISRPNLTFSTLTVSNMSPEDSSIYLCSAVKQGATNTEAFFGQGTRLTVV.

This clone has just one count. The chain links TRBV5-1 to TRBJ2-7, with D hard to call. The CDR3 runs to 14 residues. V lost 0 bases and J 2 bases, leaving 9 bases between the germline ends. Germline V CDR1 and CDR2: SGHRS, YFSETQ. The chain's CDR3 is CASSLDTTTYEQYV. The CDR3 nucleotides are TGCGCCAGCAGCTTGGATACCACGACCTACGAGCAGTACGTC.

The CDR3 DNA sequence: TGTGCCAGTAGTGCGCAACAGGGGTATGAAAAACTGTTTTTT. It encodes CASSAQQGYEKLFF. This chain links TRBV19 with TRBJ1-4, with 7 bases matching TRBD1. The germline V gene has CDR1 LNHDA and CDR2 SQIVND (reference sequence). The J segment lost 6 bases and the V segment lost 5 bases, leaving 6 bases of the junction unmatched. CDR3 length equals 14 residues. The full variable domain, rest sourced from reference TRBV19 and TRBJ1-4, is DGGITQSPKYLFRKEGQNVTLSCEQNLNHDAMYWYRQDPGQGLRLIYYSQIVNDFQKGDIAEGYSVSREKKESFPLTVTSAQKNPTAFYLCASSAQQGYEKLFFGSGTQLSVL.

This clone was detected a few times. V and J are TRBV7-2 and TRBJ2-7; unclear D gene. The CDR3 is 12 residues long. V gave up 6 bases and J gave up 0 bases, with 6 bases separating them. Germline V gene lookup returns CDR1 SGHTA and CDR2 FQGNSA. CDR3 bases: TGTGCCAGCAGAAGGAGCTCCTACGAGCAGTACGTC. It yields the protein CASRRSSYEQYV.

This sequence joins TRBV7-2 and TRBJ1-2; the D gene is possibly TRBD1 (5 bases). Trimming shortened V by 5 bases and J by 4 bases, and 17 bases separated the two germline ends. The CDR3 contains 15 residues. Germline assignment: CDR1 SGHTA and CDR2 FQGNSA. In DNA form, the CDR3 reads TGTGCCAGCAGCGCCACCGGTGGGGGAGGCTATGGCTACACCTTC. It specifies CASSATGGGGYGYTF. Supplemented by reference TRBV7-2 and TRBJ1-2, the full variable domain reads GAGVSQSPSNKVTEKGKDVELRCDPISGHTALYWYRQSLGQGLEFLIYFQGNSAPDKSGLPSDRFSAERTGGSVSTLTIQRTQQEDSAVYLCASSATGGGGYGYTFGSGTRLTVV.

CDR3 sequence: CASRPAPEWEETQYF. DNA for the CDR3: TGTGCCAGCAGGCCTGCCCCGGAGTGGGAAGAGACCCAGTACTTC. V usage is TRBV2 and J usage is TRBJ2-5; D is unclear. CDR1 is SNHLY, CDR2 FYNNEI, per germline. Trimming removed 6 bases at V and 3 bases at J, with 17 bases between. There are 15 residues in the CDR3.

This clone has a single count. The chain carries TRBV2 and TRBJ2-7; TRBD1 matches at 8 bases. The germline V gene has CDR1 SNHLY and CDR2 FYNNEI. Unmatched junction bases numbered 6, after V lost 4 bases and J lost 1 base. The CDR3 totals 15 residues. The CDR3: CASSGRTGNSYEQYV. The CDR3 DNA reads as TGTGCCAGCAGTGGCCGGACAGGGAATTCCTACGAGCAGTACGTC.

The rearrangement links TRBV14 to TRBJ2-3; TRBD1 aligns across 8 bases. Germline V gene sequence: CDR1 SGHDN, CDR2 FVKESK. The CDR3 contains 14 residues. V gave up 3 bases and J gave up 3 bases; unmatched junction bases: 2. In DNA, the CDR3 is TGTGCCAGCAGCCAGGACAGGGTAACAGATACGCAGTATTTT. The encoded protein is CASSQDRVTDTQYF.

This CDR3 is CASSATGENTEAFF. In nucleotides, the CDR3 is TGCGCCAGCAGCGCTACAGGGGAGAACACTGAAGCTTTCTTT. The V and J genes are TRBV5-1 and TRBJ1-1; TRBD1 matches at 7 bases. The V gene end was trimmed by 4 bases and the J gene end by 1 base; junction bases not matched to a gene: 4. CDR3 length equals 14 residues. The V gene's germline CDR1 is SGHRS and CDR2 YFSETQ.